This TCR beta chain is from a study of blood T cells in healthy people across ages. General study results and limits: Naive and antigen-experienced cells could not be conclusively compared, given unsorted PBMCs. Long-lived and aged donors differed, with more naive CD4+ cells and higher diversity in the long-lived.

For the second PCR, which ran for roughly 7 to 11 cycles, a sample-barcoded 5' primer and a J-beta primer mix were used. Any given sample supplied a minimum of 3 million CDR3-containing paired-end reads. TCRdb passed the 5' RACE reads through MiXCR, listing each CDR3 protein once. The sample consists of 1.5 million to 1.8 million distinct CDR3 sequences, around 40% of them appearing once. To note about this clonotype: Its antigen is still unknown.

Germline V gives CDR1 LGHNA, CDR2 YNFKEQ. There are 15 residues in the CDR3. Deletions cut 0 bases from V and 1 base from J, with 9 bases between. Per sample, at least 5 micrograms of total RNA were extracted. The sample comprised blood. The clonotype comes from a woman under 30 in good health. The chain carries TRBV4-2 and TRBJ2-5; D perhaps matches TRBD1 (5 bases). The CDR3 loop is CASSQEAGIQETQYF. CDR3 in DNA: TGTGCCAGCAGCCAAGAGGCAGGGATCCAAGAGACCCAGTACTTC.